One sample yielded the 30 T cell receptor beta chains listed below, sequenced in a study of cytomegalovirus exposure and HLA in healthy donors. The PCR used 60 Vbeta and 13 Jbeta primers. TCRdb's table, derived via immunoSEQ multiplex PCR, lists solely in-frame clones and lacks some. The data hold 98,000 or so clones, with 10% observed a single time. Sequenced input: PBMCs. These receptors originate from a man aged 35-49 years in good health and CMV-seropositive.

This chain joins TRBV4-1 and TRBJ2-5; TRBD1 is a possible D gene (5 bases). The CDR3 runs 17 residues. Germline-derived CDR1 and CDR2 are MGHRA and YSYEKL. The V gene lost 0 bases and the J gene lost 7 bases, with 21 bases spanning the gap. In DNA, the CDR3 is TGCGCCAGCAGCCAAGATGCGTTGAGACCGCAAGGGGCGACCCAGTACTTC. This translates into CASSQDALRPQGATQYF.

This chain connects TRBV9 to TRBJ2-1, with 8 positions matching TRBD1. Trimming removed 2 bases from V and 7 bases from J; junction bases left unmatched: 8. The CDR3 runs to 15 residues. CDR1 and CDR2 (germline): SGDLS, YYNGEE. This CDR3 is CASSVTGGRMNEQFF. The CDR3, as DNA: TGTGCCAGCAGCGTTACAGGGGGTAGGATGAATGAGCAGTTCTTC. The full variable domain, with the rest looked up from reference TRBV9 and TRBJ2-1, is DSGVTQTPKHLITATGQRVTLRCSPRSGDLSVYWYQQSLDQGLQFLIQYYNGEERAKGNILERFSAQQFPDLHSELNLSSLELGDSALYFCASSVTGGRMNEQFFGPGTRLTVL.

This clone was counted ten times or more. The chain couples TRBV4-2 to TRBJ2-3; D gene unclear. With 4 bases removed from V and 0 bases from J, the gap between germline ends came to 5 bases. In germline, CDR1 is LGHNA, CDR2 YNFKEQ. The CDR3 covers 13 residues. CDR3 region: CASSRASTDTQYF. CDR3 nucleotide sequence: TGTGCCAGCAGCCGGGCTAGCACAGATACGCAGTATTTT.

The V and J genes are TRBV15 and TRBJ1-1; the D gene is possibly TRBD1 (5 bases). V gave up 6 bases and J gave up 7 bases, with 12 bases separating them. This CDR3 comprises 12 residues. Germline V gene sequence: CDR1 LNHNV, CDR2 YYDKDF (reference sequence). CDR3 protein: CATRGVGYEAFF. The CDR3 DNA is TGTGCCACCAGAGGGGTCGGTTATGAAGCTTTCTTT. Drawing the rest from reference TRBV15 and TRBJ1-1, the complete variable domain is DAMVIQNPRYQVTQFGKPVTLSCSQTLNHNVMYWYQQKSSQAPKLLFHYYDKDFNNEADTPDNFQSRRPNTSFCFLDIRSPGLGDTAMYLCATRGVGYEAFFGQGTRLTVV.

This clone has a handful of counts. The chain uses TRBV9 and TRBJ2-7, with 7 positions matching TRBD1. The CDR3 covers 14 residues. V trimming: 4 bases; J trimming: 0 bases; junction bases outside the gene matches: 4. Germline V gene data show CDR1 as SGDLS and CDR2 as YYNGEE. The CDR3 protein is CASSPGTDSYEQYF. CDR3 DNA sequence: TGTGCCAGCAGCCCCGGGACAGACTCCTACGAGCAGTACTTC.

V is TRBV5-1 and J is TRBJ1-2; 7 positions match TRBD1. The V segment lost 4 bases and the J segment 8 bases; nucleotides outside the gene matches: 8. This CDR3 is 13 amino acids long. In germline, CDR1 is SGHRS, CDR2 YFSETQ. CDR3 coding DNA: TGCGCCAGCAGCCGAACAGGGGACTGGGGCTACACCTTC. Amino acids: CASSRTGDWGYTF.

This chain joins TRBV7-6 and TRBJ1-1; the D is unclear. Germline CDR1 and CDR2: SGHVS and FNYEAQ. The CDR3 consists of 15 residues. Trimming took 4 bases from V and 4 from J, leaving 16 bases between them. CDR3 amino acids: CASSSDPGRSTEAFF. CDR3 DNA: TGTGCCAGCAGCTCAGACCCGGGGAGGTCCACTGAAGCTTTCTTT.

This clone was seen more than once but under ten times. This chain connects TRBV7-9 to TRBJ2-7, with D perhaps matching TRBD2 (6 bases). This CDR3 has 16 amino acids. Trimming removed 5 bases from V and 3 bases from J, with 20 bases in between. In germline, CDR1 is SEHNR, CDR2 FQNEAQ (reference sequence). Here the CDR3 DNA reads TGTGCCAGCAGCCCCCCCTTCAGGTTGGGGGGCTACGAGCAGTACTTC. As protein: CASSPPFRLGGYEQYF.

This chain uses TRBV7-9 with TRBJ2-7; 13 positions agree with TRBD2. The CDR3 is 15 amino acids. Germline V gene sequence: CDR1 SEHNR, CDR2 FQNEAQ (reference sequence). Trimming took 5 bases from V and 9 from J; bases not matched to a gene: 10. The CDR3 sequence is CASSPPGLAGERQYF. DNA of the CDR3: TGTGCCAGCAGCCCGCCAGGACTAGCGGGAGAGAGGCAGTACTTC.

There are a few counts of this clone. The CDR3 is CASSDGQGQETQYF. The CDR3 DNA reads TGCGCCAGCAGCGATGGACAGGGCCAAGAGACCCAGTACTTC. The chain recombines TRBV10-1 with TRBJ2-5; 8 bases match TRBD1. Trimming removed 6 bases from V and 1 base from J; junction bases left unmatched: 4. From germline, CDR1 is WNHNN and CDR2 SYGVQD (reference sequence). CDR3 length: 14 residues.

The chain joins TRBV7-9 to TRBJ1-2; no clear D gene. CDR1 is SEHNR, CDR2 FQNEAQ, per germline (reference sequence). The germline V and J ends were trimmed by 4 bases and 4 bases, with 13 bases remaining between them. This CDR3 contains 14 residues. The chain's CDR3 is CASSYPTETYGYTF. For the CDR3, the DNA is TGTGCCAGCAGCTATCCGACTGAGACCTATGGCTACACCTTC.

The chain combines TRBV19 with TRBJ1-2, with D hard to call. This CDR3 comprises 12 residues. Trimming removed 9 bases at V and 2 bases at J, with 10 bases between. Germline CDR1 reads LNHDA; CDR2 reads SQIVND (reference sequence). The CDR3 coding sequence is TGTGCCAGCCAACCGCGAAACTATGGCTACACCTTC. The encoded protein is CASQPRNYGYTF.

This clone was counted only a few times. This chain uses TRBV29-1 with TRBJ2-1, with D maybe TRBD2 (6 bases). Trimming removed 7 bases at V and 5 bases at J, with 12 bases between. CDR3 length: 12 residues. CDR1 is SQVTM and CDR2 is ANQGSEA in the germline V gene. The CDR3: CSAGLSDNEQFF. CDR3 in DNA: TGCAGCGCGGGACTTTCAGACAATGAGCAGTTCTTC.

The sample holds a few counts of this clone. The V gene is TRBV6-1, the J gene TRBJ2-7; 7 bases agree with TRBD1. The CDR3 length is 15 residues. CDR1 and CDR2 (germline): MNHNS, SASEGT. Trimming at V came to 4 bases and at J to 4 bases, leaving 10 bases not matched to a gene. The chain's CDR3 is CASSVSGQFGYEQYF. Written as DNA, the CDR3 is TGTGCCAGCAGTGTTTCGGGACAGTTCGGGTACGAGCAGTACTTC.

This clone has a handful of counts. The chain combines TRBV28 with TRBJ2-7; 13 nucleotides line up with TRBD2. The CDR3 has 15 residues. CDR1 and CDR2 from the germline V gene are MDHEN and SYDVKM. V gave up 5 bases and J gave up 3 bases; unmatched junction bases: 4. The CDR3 reads CASSGGLAGDYEQYF. CDR3 in DNA: TGTGCCAGCAGTGGAGGACTAGCGGGAGACTACGAGCAGTACTTC.

The chain employs TRBV6-1 and TRBJ1-5, with 9 positions matching TRBD1. The J segment lost 4 bases and the V segment lost 1 base, leaving 8 bases of the junction unmatched. Looked up from germline, CDR1 is MNHNS and CDR2 is SASEGT. CDR3 size: 17 residues. CDR3 coding DNA: TGTGCCAGCAGTGAAGTTGGACAGGGGTTTGGTAATCAGCCCCAGCATTTT. Translated: CASSEVGQGFGNQPQHF.

This clone was seen a handful of times. The J gene is TRBJ2-2, the V gene TRBV9; 9 bases map to TRBD2. Per germline, CDR1 SGDLS and CDR2 YYNGEE. CDR3 length equals 16 residues. After removal of 0 bases from V and 5 bases from J, the junction contained 5 bases not matched to a gene. The CDR3 DNA sequence: TGTGCCAGCAGCGTAGCAGCGGGAGGCGTGACCGGGGAGCTGTTTTTT. This sequence encodes CASSVAAGGVTGELFF.

This chain uses TRBV27 with TRBJ1-2, with D possibly being TRBD1 (6 bases). V gave up 7 bases and J gave up 3 bases, with 15 bases separating them. Germline loops: CDR1 MNHEY, CDR2 SMNVEV (reference sequence). This CDR3 comprises 14 residues. CDR3 protein: CASNFAGADYGYTF. DNA of the CDR3: TGTGCCAGCAATTTTGCGGGGGCGGACTATGGCTACACCTTC.

This clone was observed a handful of times. One junction end does not reproduce the germline sequence, and a read error may be involved. The gene calls are TRBV5-1 and TRBJ2-3; D gene ambiguous. CDR1 and CDR2 (germline): SGHRS, YFSETQ. The CDR3 has 15 residues. The CDR3 reads CTSSQTDPGTDTQYF. The CDR3, as DNA: TGCACCAGCAGCCAAACAGATCCCGGCACAGATACGCAGTATTTT.

This clone was seen repeatedly, ten times or more. CDR3 nucleotide sequence: TGCAGCGTGACCCTAGCTACAGGGGGCAGCAATCAGCCCCAGCATTTT. Protein product: CSVTLATGGSNQPQHF. The rearrangement uses TRBV29-1 and TRBJ1-5; 9 nucleotides agree with TRBD1. Looked up from germline, CDR1 is SQVTM and CDR2 is ANQGSEA. The CDR3 has 16 residues. V lost 6 bases, J lost 1 base, and 10 bases stayed unmatched.

This clone was observed a single time. The junction departs from germline at one end; a sequencing error may be responsible. The chain employs TRBV25-1 and TRBJ2-7; tentatively, D is TRBD1 (6 bases). Per the germline V gene, CDR1 is MGHDK and CDR2 is SYGVNS. This CDR3 spans 12 amino acids. The CDR3 loop reads CASSIQGYAQYF. The CDR3 DNA reads TGTGCCTCCTCCATACAGGGCTACGCGCAGTACTTC.

This clone was counted only a few times. This chain links TRBV28 with TRBJ2-7, with 10 positions matching TRBD2. The CDR3 loop spans 16 amino acids. The germline V gene encodes CDR1 MDHEN and CDR2 SYDVKM. Trimming cost V 5 bases and J 1 base; bases outside gene matches: 8. The CDR3 DNA is TGTGCCAGCAGTCGGGCTAGCGGGAGCCGGTCCTACGAGCAGTACTTC. The encoded protein is CASSRASGSRSYEQYF.

The chain has TRBV4-1 and TRBJ2-7, with 8 positions matching TRBD1. Germline loops: CDR1 MGHRA, CDR2 YSYEKL. With V trimmed by 1 base and J by 3 bases, 5 bases remained unmatched. The CDR3 runs 15 residues. The CDR3 protein is CASSQGQGKHYEQYF. In DNA form, the CDR3 reads TGCGCCAGCAGCCAAGGACAGGGGAAGCACTACGAGCAGTACTTC.

This clone was seen a handful of times. The J gene is TRBJ1-4, the V gene TRBV6-1, with D possibly matching TRBD1 (6 bases). This CDR3 comprises 17 residues. The ends were cut back, 2 bases at V and 0 bases at J, with 13 bases in the middle. Germline V gene sequence: CDR1 MNHNS, CDR2 SASEGT. CDR3 bases: TGTGCCAGCAGTGAATTAGGGGGAAGGTCAACTAATGAAAAACTGTTTTTT. Residues: CASSELGGRSTNEKLFF.

This sequence joins TRBV5-6 and TRBJ2-7; 7 bases are a match to TRBD2. Looked up from germline, CDR1 is SGHDT and CDR2 is YYEEEE. Trimming cost V 3 bases and J 9 bases; bases outside gene matches: 6. The CDR3 contains 12 residues. The CDR3 DNA follows: TGTGCCAGCAGCTGGGGGGGTGGTGTGCAGTACTTC. Protein product: CASSWGGGVQYF.

This clone was seen a few times. This chain links TRBV10-2 with TRBJ2-7; 7 nucleotides line up with TRBD2. The CDR3 extends over 15 amino acids. The germline V gene encodes CDR1 WSHSY and CDR2 SAAADI. The junction had 8 bases not matched to a gene; V was cut back by 3 bases and J by 3 bases. Here the CDR3 reads CASSDNYGRNYEQYF. CDR3 DNA: TGCGCCAGCAGTGATAACTACGGGAGGAACTACGAGCAGTACTTC.

This clone has at least ten counts. The genes are TRBV25-1 and TRBJ1-1, with D perhaps matching TRBD1 (6 bases). The V end lost 5 bases, the J end lost 11 bases, and 15 bases lay between the germline ends. This CDR3 is built from 12 residues. CDR1 is MGHDK and CDR2 is SYGVNS in the germline V gene. The CDR3 loop is CASSPQGLLAFF. In nucleotides, the CDR3 is TGTGCCAGCAGTCCACAGGGATTATTGGCTTTCTTT.

This clone was detected only a few times. The rearrangement joins TRBV14 to TRBJ2-1, with a tentative D call TRBD1 (6 bases). V lost 1 base and J lost 0, with 7 bases in between. CDR3 length equals 15 residues. Germline values: CDR1 SGHDN, CDR2 FVKESK. The CDR3 is CASSQGGLSYNEQFF. Here the CDR3 DNA reads TGTGCCAGCAGCCAAGGGGGGCTCTCCTACAATGAGCAGTTCTTC. The entire variable domain, with the rest obtained from reference TRBV14 and TRBJ2-1, is as follows: EAGVTQFPSHSVIEKGQTVTLRCDPISGHDNLYWYRRVMGKEIKFLLHFVKESKQDESGMPNNRFLAERTGGTYSTLKVQPAELEDSGVYFCASSQGGLSYNEQFFGPGTRLTVL.

The sample holds a few counts of this clone. The V and J genes are TRBV29-1 and TRBJ2-5, with D perhaps matching TRBD1 (5 bases). The CDR3 runs to 13 residues. Germline CDR1 and CDR2: SQVTM and ANQGSEA. V lost 3 bases and J lost 5, with 13 bases in between. CDR3 sequence: CSVDLGRLETQYF. The DNA for the CDR3 is TGCAGCGTTGACCTGGGGCGGTTGGAGACCCAGTACTTC.

CDR3 loop: CASSLEAGQGETQYF. The CDR3 DNA reads as TGCGCCAGCAGCTTGGAAGCGGGACAGGGAGAGACCCAGTACTTC. The chain is built from TRBV5-1 and TRBJ2-5; 9 bases are a match to TRBD1. From germline, CDR1 is SGHRS and CDR2 YFSETQ. This CDR3 region has 15 residues. V shed 0 bases, J shed 4 bases, and the junction held 4 bases outside the gene matches.